These 19 T cell receptor beta chains originate from one sample sequenced in a study of blood T cell repertoires in COVID-19. This table comes from immunoSEQ multiplex PCR, and its TCRdb copy is limited to in-frame clones, with some not included. The sample carries about 40,000 clones, 79% recorded once. The sequenced sample consisted of peripheral blood. These receptor sequences come from a woman aged 80 or older with acute or convalescent COVID-19.

The chain carries TRBV30 and TRBJ1-5, with unresolved D. Looked up from germline, CDR1 is GTSNPN and CDR2 is SVGIG (reference sequence). Between the trimmed V and J ends, which lost 1 base and 0 bases, there was a span of 7 bases. The CDR3 has 14 amino acids. The CDR3 here is CAWSGQVSNQPQHF. Here the CDR3 DNA reads TGTGCCTGGAGTGGGCAGGTTAGCAATCAGCCCCAGCATTTT. Drawing the rest from reference TRBV30 and TRBJ1-5, the complete variable domain is SQTIHQWPATLVQPVGSPLSLECTVEGTSNPNLYWYRQAAGRGLQLLFYSVGIGQISSEVPQNLSASRPQDRQFILSSKKLLLSDSGFYLCAWSGQVSNQPQHFGDGTRLSIL.

This sequence joins TRBV27 and TRBJ1-2; D is perhaps TRBD1 (6 bases). The CDR3 covers 13 residues. Trimming stripped 6 bases from V and 4 bases from J, with 12 bases between. Per germline, CDR1 MNHEY and CDR2 SMNVEV (reference sequence). CDR3 sequence: CASRLQGSYGYTF. The CDR3 DNA follows: TGTGCCAGCAGACTACAGGGATCCTATGGCTACACCTTC.

The gene calls are TRBV6-2 or TRBV6-3 and TRBJ2-5, with TRBD2 matching 14 bases. Trimming took 6 bases from V and 4 from J; bases not matched to a gene: 4. The length of the CDR3 is 15 residues. Looked up from germline, CDR1 is MNHEY and CDR2 is SVGEGT. The CDR3 loop reads CASSSGLAGVETQYF. In DNA form, the CDR3 reads TGTGCCAGCAGCTCGGGACTAGCGGGAGTAGAGACCCAGTACTTC.

The genes are TRBV29-1 and TRBJ2-5, with D possibly matching TRBD2 (7 bases). CDR1 and CDR2 (germline): SQVTM, ANQGSEA. CDR3 size: 14 residues. V was shortened by 8 bases and J by 4 bases, with 20 bases between the two germline ends. Written as DNA, the CDR3 is TGCAGCTCGGAGGGGGGGAGTGGCGGAGAGACCCAGTACTTC. It encodes CSSEGGSGGETQYF.

The count of this clone is one. The V call is TRBV27, the J call TRBJ1-5; perhaps TRBD1 as D (6 bases). Germline loops: CDR1 MNHEY, CDR2 SMNVEV (reference sequence). V dropped 5 bases and J dropped 0 bases, with 14 bases sitting between them. This CDR3 is built from 16 residues. The DNA of the CDR3 is TGTGCCAGCAGTCCCTCGGGGGGCTTTAGCAATCAGCCCCAGCATTTT. It yields the protein CASSPSGGFSNQPQHF.

This clone occurred a few times. The J gene is TRBJ2-3, the V gene TRBV14; 7 positions match TRBD2. The CDR3 has 16 residues. V gave up 4 bases and J gave up 0 bases; unmatched junction bases: 7. Germline CDR1 reads SGHDN; CDR2 reads FVKESK. In DNA form, the CDR3 reads TGTGCCAGCAGCCCGTGGCTAGCGGCTAGCACAGATACGCAGTATTTT. As protein: CASSPWLAASTDTQYF.

This chain uses TRBV9 with TRBJ2-7; a possible D gene is TRBD2 (6 bases). The CDR3 has 15 amino acids. Germline V CDR1 and CDR2: SGDLS, YYNGEE. Between the trimmed V and J ends, which lost 0 bases and 1 base, there was a span of 11 bases. This chain's CDR3 is CASSVGVAVSYEQYF. Written as DNA, the CDR3 is TGTGCCAGCAGCGTAGGAGTAGCGGTGTCCTACGAGCAGTACTTC.

The J gene is TRBJ2-7, the V gene TRBV19; 9 bases fit TRBD1. This CDR3 is 16 amino acids long. The V segment lost 3 bases and the J segment 2 bases; nucleotides outside the gene matches: 8. Germline CDR1 and CDR2: LNHDA and SQIVND (reference sequence). CDR3 DNA sequence: TGTGCCAGTAGTATCCTAACCGGGACAGGGACCTACGAGCAGTACTTC. It specifies CASSILTGTGTYEQYF.

This chain connects TRBV15 to TRBJ1-2, with D hard to call. Germline V gene sequence: CDR1 LNHNV, CDR2 YYDKDF (reference sequence). The length of the CDR3 is 13 residues. The germline V and J ends were trimmed by 0 bases and 3 bases, with 5 bases remaining between them. The CDR3 is CATSRDRYYGYTF. CDR3 coding DNA: TGTGCCACCAGCAGAGACAGATACTATGGCTACACCTTC.

The V gene is TRBV5-5, the J gene TRBJ1-6, with D perhaps TRBD1 (6 bases). CDR1 is SGHKS, CDR2 YYEKEE, per germline (reference sequence). V lost 5 bases to trimming and J lost 8 bases, with 14 bases between them. This CDR3 has 14 amino acids. In nucleotides, the CDR3 is TGTGCCAGCAGATGGGGGGGCGGGGATTCACCCCTCCACTTT. This encodes CASRWGGGDSPLHF. Full variable domain (rest looked up from reference TRBV5-5 and TRBJ1-6): DAGVTQSPTHLIKTRGQQVTLRCSPISGHKSVSWYQQVLGQGPQFIFQYYEKEERGRGNFPDRFSARQFPNYSSELNVNALLLGDSALYLCASRWGGGDSPLHFGNGTRLTVT.

The chain is built from TRBV7-9 and TRBJ2-7, with D maybe TRBD2 (6 bases). The CDR3 totals 14 residues. Trimming left V 4 bases short and J 6 bases short, with 16 bases between. Germline CDR1 and CDR2: SEHNR and FQNEAQ (reference sequence). The CDR3 nucleotides read TGTGCCAGCAGCTCCCCGGGACTTCCGTTCGAGCAGTACTTC. Protein: CASSSPGLPFEQYF.

This clone was counted between two and nine times. The chain carries TRBV4-1 and TRBJ1-2, with 12 bases matching TRBD1. The germline V gene encodes CDR1 MGHRA and CDR2 YSYEKL. This CDR3 is built from 17 residues. After removal of 0 bases from V and 0 bases from J, the junction contained 2 bases not matched to a gene. CDR3 bases: TGCGCCAGCAGCCAAGATTGGGACAGGGGGCCTAACTATGGCTACACCTTC. Translating gives CASSQDWDRGPNYGYTF.

V gene TRBV9 combines with J gene TRBJ1-2, with 8 bases lining up with TRBD1. Per germline, CDR1 SGDLS and CDR2 YYNGEE. J was trimmed by 4 bases and V by 3 bases; bases with no gene match: 5. There are 14 residues in the CDR3. The CDR3 sequence: CASSARDRSYGYTF. CDR3 DNA: TGTGCCAGCAGCGCCCGGGACAGGAGCTATGGCTACACCTTC.

The CDR3 spells CASSLRGGQEGEQFF. In DNA, the CDR3 is TGTGCCAGCAGCCTACGGGGGGGCCAAGAGGGTGAGCAGTTCTTC. The V call is TRBV11-3, the J call TRBJ2-1, with 8 positions matching TRBD2. The CDR3 is 15 amino acids. Germline CDR1 is SGHNT and CDR2 is YENEEA. V was clipped by 5 bases and J by 9 bases; unmatched bases: 12.

CDR3 in DNA: TGTGCCAGCAGCCCCGGGACAGGGGACCCAAATAGCGAGGAGCAGTACTTC. Translated, it gives CASSPGTGDPNSEEQYF. The J gene is TRBJ2-7, the V gene TRBV6-2 or TRBV6-3, with 10 bases that match TRBD1. Germline V lookup: CDR1 MNHEY, CDR2 SVGEGT. The CDR3 contains 17 residues. V dropped 6 bases and J dropped 7; count of bases not matched to a gene: 18.

The gene calls are TRBV27 and TRBJ2-7, with 10 bases fitting TRBD2. Unmatched junction bases numbered 15, after V lost 6 bases and J lost 4 bases. CDR1 and CDR2 (germline): MNHEY, SMNVEV (reference sequence). The CDR3 spans 17 residues. Written as DNA, the CDR3 is TGTGCCAGCAGCCACAAGCTAGCGGGAGCCGGTTGGTACGAGCAGTACTTC. It specifies CASSHKLAGAGWYEQYF.

A single count supports this clone. This chain links TRBV27 with TRBJ2-5; D is uncertain. CDR1 MNHEY and CDR2 SMNVEV come from the germline V gene (reference sequence). Trimming left V 3 bases short and J 5 bases short, with 16 bases between. The CDR3 has 15 amino acids. Here the CDR3 DNA reads TGTGCCAGCAGTTTGACTGTACCCTCTGGGGAGACCCAGTACTTC. Translation gives CASSLTVPSGETQYF.

V is TRBV11-2 and J is TRBJ2-1, with 10 bases aligning to TRBD1. This CDR3 comprises 16 residues. In germline, CDR1 is SGHAT, CDR2 FQNNGV. V was pared by 1 base and J by 9 bases, with 9 bases of the junction left unmatched. The CDR3 loop reads CASSLGGTGVAGEQFF. As DNA, the CDR3 is TGTGCCAGCAGCTTAGGTGGGACAGGGGTGGCGGGTGAGCAGTTCTTC.

CDR3 region: CASSLGGAAGGYNEQFF. CDR3 sequence (DNA): TGTGCCAGCAGCCTAGGCGGGGCAGCTGGGGGCTACAATGAGCAGTTCTTC. V is TRBV11-2 and J is TRBJ2-1; D may be TRBD2 (6 bases). The V and J ends lost 5 bases and 3 bases respectively, with 20 bases between them. CDR3 length: 17 amino acids. Germline CDR1 and CDR2: SGHAT and FQNNGV. The complete variable domain, with remaining parts taken from reference TRBV11-2 and TRBJ2-1, reads EAGVAQSPRYKIIEKRQSVAFWCNPISGHATLYWYQQILGQGPKLLIQFQNNGVVDDSQLPKDRFSAERLKGVDSTLKIQPAKLEDSAVYLCASSLGGAAGGYNEQFFGPGTRLTVL.